The rows below give T cell receptor beta chains drawn from one sample of a study of T cell repertoires in cytomegalovirus infection. What these receptors recognize is not known. MiXCR, run by TCRdb on the reads, gives a single entry per CDR3 protein. The table records around 800,000 distinct CDR3 sequences, 30% to 35% of them present only once. The sequences come from cultured CD8+ T cells from PBMCs, collected from culture after CMV antigen stimulation. These receptors were obtained from a human donor in good health (CMV status not recorded). Some clones in this sample may be carry-over from other donors' samples. The CDR3 runs from the conserved cysteine through the conserved F or W. D genes are given only for firm matches. Rows give clone size only sometimes, using once, few, many, or a class for an expanded clone.

clone size	J gene	V gene	D gene	CDR3 protein	CDR3 DNA
NA	TRBJ1-1	TRBV7-2	NA	CASSPYQGGAAEAFF	TGTGCCAGCAGCCCATATCAAGGTGGGGCAGCTGAAGCTTTCTTT
NA	TRBJ1-2	TRBV7-9	TRBD1	CASSLGQGVEDGYTF	TGTGCCAGCAGCTTAGGACAGGGAGTTGAGGATGGCTACACCTTC
NA	TRBJ1-1	TRBV6-4	NA	CASSDSIGTDTEAFF	TGTGCCAGCAGTGACTCGATAGGGACTGACACTGAAGCTTTCTTT
many	TRBJ2-2	TRBV7-2	NA	CASSLSATPPWELFF	TGTGCCAGCAGCTTATCGGCAACCCCTCCCTGGGAGCTGTTTTTT
NA	TRBJ1-2	TRBV27	NA	CASSPSVGDSDYGYTF	TGTGCCAGCAGTCCCAGTGTCGGGGATTCCGACTATGGCTACACCTTC
few	TRBJ1-3	TRBV12-3/TRBV12-4	NA	CAIRTGPGNTIYF	TGTGCCATCCGAACAGGGCCCGGAAACACCATATATTTT
NA	TRBJ2-5	TRBV7-2	NA	CASSSLEDYQETQYF	TGTGCCAGCAGCTCGTTGGAAGACTACCAAGAGACCCAGTACTTC
NA	TRBJ1-1	TRBV12-5	NA	CASGLPPSAEAFF	TGTGCTAGTGGTTTGCCCCCATCCGCTGAAGCTTTCTTT
many	TRBJ2-1	TRBV7-9	TRBD1	CASSSFGDRERSYNEQFF	TGTGCCAGCAGTTCCTTCGGGGACAGGGAGAGGTCCTACAATGAGCAGTTCTTC
NA	TRBJ1-5	TRBV15	NA	CATSSENQPQHF	TGTGCCACCAGCAGCGAAAATCAGCCCCAGCATTTT
NA	TRBJ2-1	TRBV19	NA	CASSPGQFEQFF	TGTGCCAGTAGCCCCGGACAGTTTGAGCAGTTCTTC
few	TRBJ1-5	TRBV2	TRBD1	CASWTGGSNQPQHF	TGTGCCAGCTGGACAGGGGGTAGCAATCAGCCCCAGCATTTT
many	TRBJ2-3	TRBV7-9	TRBD1	CASSPGTAGVLNTQYF	TGTGCCAGCAGCCCCGGGACAGCTGGGGTCTTAAACACGCAGTATTTT
many	TRBJ2-3	TRBV4-1	NA	CASSQRGDTQYF	TGCGCCAGCAGCCAACGGGGAGATACGCAGTATTTT